The text below deals with one TCR beta chain. This sample was included in a study of T cells in tumors after PD-1 blockade. Study as a whole: Either cemiplimab 350 mg every 2 weeks or pembrolizumab 200 mg every 3 weeks was given. During anti-PD-1 treatment, some patients continued daily vismodegib 150 mg.

This table comes from immunoSEQ multiplex PCR, and its TCRdb copy is limited to in-frame clones, with some not included. The sample carries approximately 59,000 clones, around 77% recorded once. The germline gives CDR1 SGHVS, CDR2 FQNEAQ. The CDR3 totals 16 residues. With 4 bases removed from V and 3 bases from J, the gap between germline ends came to 19 bases. The chain is built from TRBV7-8 and TRBJ2-7, with D maybe TRBD2 (6 bases). The origin of this receptor is a human donor with basal cell carcinoma. This specimen was PBMCs, taken before anti-PD-1 treatment. This CDR3 is CASSSYGGTGSYEQYF. CDR3 nucleotide sequence: TGTGCCAGCAGCTCCTATGGGGGGACGGGGAGCTACGAGCAGTACTTC.